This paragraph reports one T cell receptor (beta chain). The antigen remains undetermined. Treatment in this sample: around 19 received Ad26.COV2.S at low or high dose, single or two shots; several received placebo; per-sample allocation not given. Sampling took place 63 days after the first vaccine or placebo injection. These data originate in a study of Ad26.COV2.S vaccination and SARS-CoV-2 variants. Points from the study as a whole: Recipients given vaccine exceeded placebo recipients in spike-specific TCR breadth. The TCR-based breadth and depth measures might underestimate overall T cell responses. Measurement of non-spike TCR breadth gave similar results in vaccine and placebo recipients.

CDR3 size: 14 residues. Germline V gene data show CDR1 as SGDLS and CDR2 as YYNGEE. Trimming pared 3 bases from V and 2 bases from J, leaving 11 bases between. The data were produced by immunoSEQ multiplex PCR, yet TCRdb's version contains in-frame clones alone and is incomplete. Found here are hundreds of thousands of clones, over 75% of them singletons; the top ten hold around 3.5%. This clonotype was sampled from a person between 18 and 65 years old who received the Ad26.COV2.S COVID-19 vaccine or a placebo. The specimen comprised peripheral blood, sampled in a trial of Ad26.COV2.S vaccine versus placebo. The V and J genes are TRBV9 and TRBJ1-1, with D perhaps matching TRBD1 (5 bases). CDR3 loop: CASSAGDGNTEAFF. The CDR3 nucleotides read TGTGCCAGCAGCGCTGGGGACGGTAACACTGAAGCTTTCTTT. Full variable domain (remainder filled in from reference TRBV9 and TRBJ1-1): DSGVTQTPKHLITATGQRVTLRCSPRSGDLSVYWYQQSLDQGLQFLIQYYNGEERAKGNILERFSAQQFPDLHSELNLSSLELGDSALYFCASSAGDGNTEAFFGQGTRLTVV.